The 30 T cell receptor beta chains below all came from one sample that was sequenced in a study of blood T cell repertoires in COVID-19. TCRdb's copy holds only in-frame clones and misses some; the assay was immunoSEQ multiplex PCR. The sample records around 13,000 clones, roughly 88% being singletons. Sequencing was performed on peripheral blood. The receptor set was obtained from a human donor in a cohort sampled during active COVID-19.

The CDR3: CASRGGGWYTF. CDR3 nucleotide sequence: TGTGCCAGCAGAGGGGGGGGTTGGTACACCTTC. The V and J genes are TRBV12-3 or TRBV12-4 and TRBJ1-2; D might be TRBD1 (6 bases). Trimming stripped 6 bases from V and 11 bases from J, with 13 bases between. This CDR3 is built from 11 residues.

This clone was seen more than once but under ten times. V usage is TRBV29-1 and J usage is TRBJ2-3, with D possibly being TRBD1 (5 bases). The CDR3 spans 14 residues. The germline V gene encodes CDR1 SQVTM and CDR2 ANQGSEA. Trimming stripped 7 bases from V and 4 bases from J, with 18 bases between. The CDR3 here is CSETLVLGADTQYF. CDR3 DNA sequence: TGCAGCGAAACCCTTGTCCTAGGGGCAGATACGCAGTATTTT.

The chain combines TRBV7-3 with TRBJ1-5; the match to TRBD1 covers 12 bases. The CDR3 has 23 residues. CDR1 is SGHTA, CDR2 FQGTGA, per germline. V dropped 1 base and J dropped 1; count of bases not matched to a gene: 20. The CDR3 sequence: CASSLSWNDLAGTGGRSNQPQHF. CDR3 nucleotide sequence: TGTGCCAGCAGCTTAAGCTGGAACGACTTAGCCGGGACAGGGGGCCGGAGCAATCAGCCCCAGCATTTT.

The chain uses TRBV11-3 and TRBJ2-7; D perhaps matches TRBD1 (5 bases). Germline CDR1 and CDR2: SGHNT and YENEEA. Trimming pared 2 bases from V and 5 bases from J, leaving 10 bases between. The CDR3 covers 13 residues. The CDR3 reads CASSLSPGNEQYF. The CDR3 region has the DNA TGTGCCAGCAGCTTATCCCCAGGGAACGAGCAGTACTTC.

This chain's CDR3 is CASSPPGQPYEQYF. CDR3 nucleotide sequence: TGTGCCAGCAGTCCACCGGGACAGCCCTACGAGCAGTACTTC. This chain joins TRBV27 and TRBJ2-7, with 7 positions matching TRBD1. The CDR3 has 14 residues. Germline-derived CDR1 and CDR2 are MNHEY and SMNVEV (reference sequence). V lost 5 bases, J lost 2 bases, and 6 bases stayed unmatched.

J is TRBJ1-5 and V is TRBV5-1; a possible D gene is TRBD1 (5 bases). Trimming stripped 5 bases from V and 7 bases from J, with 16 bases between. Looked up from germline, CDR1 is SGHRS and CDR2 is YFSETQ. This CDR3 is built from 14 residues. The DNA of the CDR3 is TGCGCCAGCAGGGCGGACACACCCGACCAGCCCCAGCATTTT. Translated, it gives CASRADTPDQPQHF.

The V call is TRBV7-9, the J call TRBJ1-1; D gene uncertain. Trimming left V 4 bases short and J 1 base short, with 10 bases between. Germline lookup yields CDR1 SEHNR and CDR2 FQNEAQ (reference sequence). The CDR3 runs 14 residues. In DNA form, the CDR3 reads TGTGCCAGCAGCTCCGGTCAGGAGAACACTGAAGCTTTCTTT. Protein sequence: CASSSGQENTEAFF.

The CDR3 sequence is CASSDLNGGNTEAFF. The CDR3 region has the DNA TGTGCCAGCAGTGACCTTAACGGGGGGAACACTGAAGCTTTCTTT. This rearrangement joins TRBV6-1 to TRBJ1-1; the D gene is possibly TRBD1 (5 bases). This CDR3 is 15 amino acids long. Trimming took off 3 bases at V and 1 base at J, with 12 bases between the two ends. Germline CDR1 and CDR2: MNHNS and SASEGT.

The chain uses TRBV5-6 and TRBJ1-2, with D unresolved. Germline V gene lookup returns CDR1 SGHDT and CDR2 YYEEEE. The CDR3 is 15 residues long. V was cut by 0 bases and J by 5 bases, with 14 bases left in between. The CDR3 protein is CASSLASVVTYGYTF. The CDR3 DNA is TGTGCCAGCAGCTTGGCTTCGGTGGTTACTTATGGCTACACCTTC.

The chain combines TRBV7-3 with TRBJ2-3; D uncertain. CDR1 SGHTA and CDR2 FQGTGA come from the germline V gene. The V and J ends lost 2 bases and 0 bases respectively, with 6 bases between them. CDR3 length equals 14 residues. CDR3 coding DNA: TGTGCCAGCAGCTTACTAGGTAGCACAGATACGCAGTATTTT. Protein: CASSLLGSTDTQYF.

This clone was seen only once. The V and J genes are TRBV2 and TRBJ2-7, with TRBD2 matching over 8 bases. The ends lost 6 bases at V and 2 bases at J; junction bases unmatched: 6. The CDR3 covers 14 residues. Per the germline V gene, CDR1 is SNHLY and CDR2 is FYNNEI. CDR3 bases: TGTGCCAGCAGGGGAGCGGGGGTCGCCTACGAGCAGTACTTC. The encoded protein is CASRGAGVAYEQYF.

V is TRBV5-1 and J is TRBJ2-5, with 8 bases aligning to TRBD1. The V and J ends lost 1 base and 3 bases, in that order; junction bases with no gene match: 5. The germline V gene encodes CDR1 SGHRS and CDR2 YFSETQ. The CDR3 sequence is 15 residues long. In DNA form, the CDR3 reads TGCGCCAGCAGCTTGTTGCAGGGGGCTGAAGAGACCCAGTACTTC. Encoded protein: CASSLLQGAEETQYF. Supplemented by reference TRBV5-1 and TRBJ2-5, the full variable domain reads KAGVTQTPRYLIKTRGQQVTLSCSPISGHRSVSWYQQTPGQGLQFLFEYFSETQRNKGNFPGRFSGRQFSNSRSEMNVSTLELGDSALYLCASSLLQGAEETQYFGPGTRLLVL.

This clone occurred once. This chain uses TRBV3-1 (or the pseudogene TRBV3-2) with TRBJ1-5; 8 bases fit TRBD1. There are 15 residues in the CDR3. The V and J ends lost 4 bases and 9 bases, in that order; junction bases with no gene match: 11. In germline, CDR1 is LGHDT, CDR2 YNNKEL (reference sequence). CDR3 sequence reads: CASSPSLQGERPQHF. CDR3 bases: TGTGCCAGCAGCCCAAGTCTACAGGGGGAAAGGCCCCAGCATTTT.

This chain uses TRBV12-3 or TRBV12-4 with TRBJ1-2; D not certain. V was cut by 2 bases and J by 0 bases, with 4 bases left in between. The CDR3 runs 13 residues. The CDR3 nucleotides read TGTGCCAGCAGTTTAACAGCTAACTATGGCTACACCTTC. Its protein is CASSLTANYGYTF.

The CDR3 protein is CASSLLAGMNTGELFF. In DNA form, the CDR3 reads TGCGCCAGCAGCTTACTAGCGGGGATGAACACCGGGGAGCTGTTTTTT. This chain joins TRBV5-1 and TRBJ2-2, with TRBD2 identical over 10 bases. Germline V lookup: CDR1 SGHRS, CDR2 YFSETQ. The V segment lost 2 bases and the J segment 1 base; nucleotides outside the gene matches: 2. The CDR3 contains 16 residues.

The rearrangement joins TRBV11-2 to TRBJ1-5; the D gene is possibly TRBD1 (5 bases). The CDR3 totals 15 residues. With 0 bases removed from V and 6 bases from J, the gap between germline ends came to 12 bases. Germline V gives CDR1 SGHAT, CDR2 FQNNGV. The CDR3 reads CASSLDGGSLQPQHF. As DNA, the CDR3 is TGTGCCAGCAGCTTAGACGGGGGTAGTCTTCAGCCCCAGCATTTT. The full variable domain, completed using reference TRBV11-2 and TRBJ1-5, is EAGVAQSPRYKIIEKRQSVAFWCNPISGHATLYWYQQILGQGPKLLIQFQNNGVVDDSQLPKDRFSAERLKGVDSTLKIQPAKLEDSAVYLCASSLDGGSLQPQHFGDGTRLSIL.

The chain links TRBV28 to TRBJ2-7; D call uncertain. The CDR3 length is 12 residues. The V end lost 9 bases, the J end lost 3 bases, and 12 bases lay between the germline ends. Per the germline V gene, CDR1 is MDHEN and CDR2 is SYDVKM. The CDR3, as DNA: TGTGCCAGTCGCGCCGAATACTACGAGCAGTACTTC. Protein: CASRAEYYEQYF.

The CDR3 nucleotides read TGTGCCAGCAGTTTAGGCAGGGGAAATTCACCCCTCCACTTT. As protein: CASSLGRGNSPLHF. V is TRBV28 and J is TRBJ1-6, with TRBD1 as a possible D gene (6 bases). Germline assignment: CDR1 MDHEN and CDR2 SYDVKM. Trimming removed 2 bases at V and 7 bases at J, with 9 bases between. The CDR3 has 14 residues.

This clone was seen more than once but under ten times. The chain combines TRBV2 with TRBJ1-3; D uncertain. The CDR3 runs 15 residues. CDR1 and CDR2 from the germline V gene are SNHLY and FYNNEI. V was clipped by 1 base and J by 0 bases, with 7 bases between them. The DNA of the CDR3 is TGTGCCAGCAGTGAAGGACTTAACTCTGGAAACACCATATATTTT. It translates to CASSEGLNSGNTIYF.

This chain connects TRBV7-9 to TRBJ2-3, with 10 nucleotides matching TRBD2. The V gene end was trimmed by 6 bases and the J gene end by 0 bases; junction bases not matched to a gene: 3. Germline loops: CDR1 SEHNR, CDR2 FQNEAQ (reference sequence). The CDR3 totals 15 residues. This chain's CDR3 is CASSLTSGSTDTQYF. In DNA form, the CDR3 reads TGTGCCAGCAGTCTGACTAGCGGGAGCACAGATACGCAGTATTTT.

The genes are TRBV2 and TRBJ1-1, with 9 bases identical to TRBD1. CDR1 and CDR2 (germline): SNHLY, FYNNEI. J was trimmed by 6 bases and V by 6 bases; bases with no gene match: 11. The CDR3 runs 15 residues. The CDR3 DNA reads TGTGCCAGCAGATTCGGGACAGGGTATAACGCTGAAGCTTTCTTT. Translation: CASRFGTGYNAEAFF.

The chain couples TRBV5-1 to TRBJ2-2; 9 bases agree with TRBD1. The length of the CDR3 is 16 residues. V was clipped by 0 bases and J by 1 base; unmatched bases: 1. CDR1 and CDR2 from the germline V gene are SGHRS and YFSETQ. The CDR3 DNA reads TGCGCCAGCAGCTTGGTGGGACAGGGGAACACCGGGGAGCTGTTTTTT. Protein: CASSLVGQGNTGELFF.

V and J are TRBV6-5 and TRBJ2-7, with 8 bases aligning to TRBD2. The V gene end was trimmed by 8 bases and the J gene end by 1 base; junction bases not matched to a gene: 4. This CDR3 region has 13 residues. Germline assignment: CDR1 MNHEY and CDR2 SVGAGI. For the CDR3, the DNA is TGTGCCAGCTCTAGCGGGCCATCCTACGAGCAGTACTTC. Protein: CASSSGPSYEQYF.

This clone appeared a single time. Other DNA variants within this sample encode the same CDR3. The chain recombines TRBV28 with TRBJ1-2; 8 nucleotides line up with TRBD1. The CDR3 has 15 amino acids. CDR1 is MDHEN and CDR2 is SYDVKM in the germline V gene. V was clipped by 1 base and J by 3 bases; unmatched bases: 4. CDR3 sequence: CASSLSGQGDYGYTF. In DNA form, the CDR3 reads TGTGCCAGCAGTTTATCTGGACAGGGAGACTATGGCTACACCTTC.

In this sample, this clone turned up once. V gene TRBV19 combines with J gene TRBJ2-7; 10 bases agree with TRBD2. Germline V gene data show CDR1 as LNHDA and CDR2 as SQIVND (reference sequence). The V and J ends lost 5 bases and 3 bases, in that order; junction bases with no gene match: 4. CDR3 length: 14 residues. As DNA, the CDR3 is TGTGCCAGTAGTCCCCGACTAGCGGGCTACGAGCAGTACTTC. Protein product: CASSPRLAGYEQYF. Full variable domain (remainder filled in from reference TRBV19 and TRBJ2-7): DGGITQSPKYLFRKEGQNVTLSCEQNLNHDAMYWYRQDPGQGLRLIYYSQIVNDFQKGDIAEGYSVSREKKESFPLTVTSAQKNPTAFYLCASSPRLAGYEQYFGPGTRLTVT.

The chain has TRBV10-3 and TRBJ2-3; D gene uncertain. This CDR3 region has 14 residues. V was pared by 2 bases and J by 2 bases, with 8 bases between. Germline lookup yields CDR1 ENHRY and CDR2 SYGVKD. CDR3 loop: CAISELRNTDTQYF. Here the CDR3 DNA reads TGTGCCATCAGTGAGCTGAGAAACACAGATACGCAGTATTTT.

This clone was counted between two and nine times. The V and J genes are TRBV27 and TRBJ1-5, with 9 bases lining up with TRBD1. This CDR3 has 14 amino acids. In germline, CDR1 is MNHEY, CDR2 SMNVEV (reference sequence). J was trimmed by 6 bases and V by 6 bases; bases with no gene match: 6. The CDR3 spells CASSLTGGSQPQHF. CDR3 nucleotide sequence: TGTGCCAGCAGCCTGACAGGGGGATCTCAGCCCCAGCATTTT.

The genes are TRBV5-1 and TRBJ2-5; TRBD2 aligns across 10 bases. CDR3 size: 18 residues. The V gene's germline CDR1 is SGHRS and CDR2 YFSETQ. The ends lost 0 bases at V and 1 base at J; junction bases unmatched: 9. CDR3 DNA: TGCGCCAGCAGCTTGGGTCTAGCGGGGGCACCCCTCCAAGAGACCCAGTACTTC. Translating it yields CASSLGLAGAPLQETQYF.

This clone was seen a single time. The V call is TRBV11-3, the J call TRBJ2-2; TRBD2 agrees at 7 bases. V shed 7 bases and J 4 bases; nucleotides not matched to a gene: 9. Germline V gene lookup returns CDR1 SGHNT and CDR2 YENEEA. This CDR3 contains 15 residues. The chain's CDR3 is CASNPGRGGTGELFF. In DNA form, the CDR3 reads TGTGCCAGCAACCCTGGGAGGGGAGGCACCGGGGAGCTGTTTTTT.

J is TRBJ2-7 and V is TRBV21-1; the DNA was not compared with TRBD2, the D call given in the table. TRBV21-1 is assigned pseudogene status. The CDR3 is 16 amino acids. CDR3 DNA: TGTGCCAGCAGCCCCCCCTACCGGACTACTTCATACGAGCAGTACTTC. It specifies CASSPPYRTTSYEQYF.